The clone carrying this T cell receptor (beta chain) showed up just once. The data are from a study of blood T cell repertoires in COVID-19. Study context: The United States, Italy and Spain provided the acute and convalescent COVID-19 samples. The cDNA or gDNA used as material had been derived from T cells, B-cell-depleted T cells, or PBMCs.

Germline V gene data show CDR1 as SGHRS and CDR2 as YFSETQ. The CDR3 has 14 residues. V lost 3 bases to trimming and J lost 5 bases, with 14 bases between them. Authors' methods: Scientists estimated how many nucleated cells there were by amplifying reference gene primers. Assay: immunoSEQ multiplex PCR; the TCRdb copy retains only in-frame clones and omits some. That table furnishes V, J and clone size, whereas the DNA furnished D and trimming. The sample yields approximately 120,000 clones, approximately 83% seen once. The source material was peripheral blood. The J gene is TRBJ1-2, the V gene TRBV5-1; D perhaps matches TRBD1 (5 bases). This clonotype originated in an elderly woman with acute or convalescent COVID-19. The CDR3 bases are TGCGCCAGCAGCTCCCTCAGGGATTCTTATGGCTACACCTTC. It encodes CASSSLRDSYGYTF.